The rows below give T cell receptor beta chains drawn from one sample of a study of PD-L1 blockade in urothelial cancer. Generated by immunoSEQ multiplex PCR, the TCRdb table keeps only in-frame clones and is missing some. This sample has 40,000 to 50,000 clones, with roughly four fifths found just once. The sample consisted of PBMCs, taken around atezolizumab (anti-PD-L1) treatment. The receptors derive from a man in his 70s with urothelial cancer. Both conserved end residues are part of each CDR3. A D gene is named only where the DNA matches it firmly. A row's size may be missing; if present it is once, few, many or a size class.

CDR3aa: CASSPGGGNSYGYTF
CDR3nt: TGCGCCAGCAGCCCCGGGGGAGGAAATTCCTATGGCTACACCTTC
j_gene: TRBJ1-2
d_gene: .
v_gene: TRBV5-1
abundance: once

CDR3aa: CASCPGGGQPQHF
CDR3nt: TGTGCCTCATGTCCAGGGGGTGGGCAGCCCCAGCATTTT
j_gene: TRBJ1-5
d_gene: TRBD1
v_gene: TRBV5-7
abundance: .

CDR3aa: CASSHLLAGGQEGYTF
CDR3nt: TGTGCCAGCAGCCACCTTTTGGCAGGGGGTCAGGAGGGCTACACCTTC
j_gene: TRBJ1-2
d_gene: TRBD1
v_gene: TRBV5-4
abundance: .

CDR3aa: CASSFDISSTDTQYF
CDR3nt: TGTGCCAGCAGCTTTGACATTTCTAGCACAGATACGCAGTATTTT
j_gene: TRBJ2-3
d_gene: .
v_gene: TRBV5-8
abundance: .

CDR3aa: CATRQGTENNSPLHF
CDR3nt: TGTGCCACCAGACAAGGGACAGAAAATAATTCACCCCTCCACTTT
j_gene: TRBJ1-6
d_gene: TRBD1
v_gene: TRBV15
abundance: .

CDR3aa: CASPGDTPNTEAFF
CDR3nt: TGTGCCAGCCCTGGGGACACGCCAAACACTGAAGCTTTCTTT
j_gene: TRBJ1-1
d_gene: .
v_gene: TRBV28
abundance: .

CDR3aa: CASRTGTNTIYF
CDR3nt: TGTGCCAGCAGGACAGGGACAAACACCATATATTTT
j_gene: TRBJ1-3
d_gene: TRBD1
v_gene: TRBV27
abundance: .

CDR3aa: CSVEQSGGPFGEQFF
CDR3nt: TGCAGCGTTGAACAGTCGGGGGGGCCATTTGGTGAGCAGTTCTTC
j_gene: TRBJ2-1
d_gene: TRBD2
v_gene: TRBV29-1
abundance: .

CDR3aa: CASSSTSGSWDEQYF
CDR3nt: TGTGCCAGCAGCTCGACTAGCGGGAGTTGGGACGAGCAGTACTTC
j_gene: TRBJ2-7
d_gene: TRBD2
v_gene: TRBV7-2
abundance: .

CDR3aa: CASSQRLNDPWRSPLHF
CDR3nt: TGTGCCAGCAGCCAGAGACTCAACGACCCATGGCGTTCACCCCTCCACTTT
j_gene: TRBJ1-6
d_gene: .
v_gene: TRBV14
abundance: few

CDR3aa: CASSVTGGKDTQYF
CDR3nt: TGTGCCAGCAGCGTAACAGGGGGCAAGGATACGCAGTATTTT
j_gene: TRBJ2-3
d_gene: TRBD1
v_gene: TRBV7-6
abundance: once

CDR3aa: CASSQDTGWGYTF
CDR3nt: TGTGCCAGCAGCCAAGACACAGGTTGGGGCTACACCTTC
j_gene: TRBJ1-2
d_gene: .
v_gene: TRBV14
abundance: .

CDR3aa: CASSILAGENIQYF
CDR3nt: TGTGCCAGTAGTATACTAGCGGGAGAGAACATTCAGTACTTC
j_gene: TRBJ2-4
d_gene: TRBD2
v_gene: TRBV19
abundance: .

CDR3aa: CASSKTGNSNQPQHF
CDR3nt: TGTGCCAGCAGTAAGACAGGGAACAGCAATCAGCCCCAGCATTTT
j_gene: TRBJ1-5
d_gene: TRBD1
v_gene: TRBV2
abundance: few

CDR3aa: CASRLDREYGYTF
CDR3nt: TGTGCCAGCAGACTGGACAGAGAGTATGGCTACACCTTC
j_gene: TRBJ1-2
d_gene: .
v_gene: TRBV6-5
abundance: .

CDR3aa: CASSTRDSEEQYF
CDR3nt: TGTGCCAGCAGCACCCGGGACAGCGAAGAGCAGTACTTC
j_gene: TRBJ2-7
d_gene: TRBD1
v_gene: TRBV5-4
abundance: .

CDR3aa: CASTGGGGTGTDTQYF
CDR3nt: TGTGCCAGCACCGGGGGGGGAGGAACGGGCACAGATACGCAGTATTTT
j_gene: TRBJ2-3
d_gene: TRBD2
v_gene: TRBV7-9
abundance: many

CDR3aa: CASSTSGRATYEQYF
CDR3nt: TGTGCCAGCAGCACCTCCGGGCGGGCCACCTACGAGCAGTACTTC
j_gene: TRBJ2-7
d_gene: .
v_gene: TRBV5-5
abundance: .

CDR3aa: CATSASGTTDTQYF
CDR3nt: TGTGCCACCAGCGCTAGCGGAACCACAGATACGCAGTATTTT
j_gene: TRBJ2-3
d_gene: TRBD2
v_gene: TRBV15
abundance: .

CDR3aa: CASSRQLYTEAFF
CDR3nt: TGTGCCAGCAGCCGACAGCTTTACACTGAAGCTTTCTTT
j_gene: TRBJ1-1
d_gene: .
v_gene: TRBV14
abundance: .

CDR3aa: CASSNRGGQNTGELFF
CDR3nt: TGTGCCAGTAGCAACAGGGGGGGACAGAACACCGGGGAGCTGTTTTTT
j_gene: TRBJ2-2
d_gene: .
v_gene: TRBV19
abundance: .

CDR3aa: CASSLRGYNEQFF
CDR3nt: TGTGCCAGCAGCTTGCGGGGCTACAATGAGCAGTTCTTC
j_gene: TRBJ2-1
d_gene: .
v_gene: TRBV7-9
abundance: .

CDR3aa: CASSPGTTAYEQYF
CDR3nt: TGCGCCAGCAGCCCCGGGACTACCGCCTACGAGCAGTACTTC
j_gene: TRBJ2-7
d_gene: TRBD2
v_gene: TRBV5-1
abundance: .

CDR3aa: CASSQGQKYNEQFF
CDR3nt: TGCGCCAGCAGCCAGGGACAGAAATACAATGAGCAGTTCTTC
j_gene: TRBJ2-1
d_gene: TRBD1
v_gene: TRBV4-3
abundance: .

CDR3aa: CASSLAVGSGTDTQYF
CDR3nt: TGCGCCAGCAGCTTGGCCGTGGGCAGCGGGACAGATACGCAGTATTTT
j_gene: TRBJ2-3
d_gene: .
v_gene: TRBV5-1
abundance: .

CDR3aa: CASSPFRDTEAFF
CDR3nt: TGTGCCAGCTCACCTTTCAGGGATACTGAAGCTTTCTTT
j_gene: TRBJ1-1
d_gene: .
v_gene: TRBV18
abundance: .

CDR3aa: CASSLDRGGNQPQHF
CDR3nt: TGTGCCAGCAGCTTAGACAGGGGCGGGAATCAGCCCCAGCATTTT
j_gene: TRBJ1-5
d_gene: TRBD1
v_gene: TRBV7-2
abundance: .

CDR3aa: CASSYRGRPGGELFF
CDR3nt: TGTGCCAGCAGCTACAGGGGGCGCCCGGGCGGGGAGCTGTTTTTT
j_gene: TRBJ2-2
d_gene: TRBD1
v_gene: TRBV7-9
abundance: once

CDR3aa: CATSRGLGTEAFF
CDR3nt: TGTGCCACCAGCAGAGGACTGGGCACTGAAGCTTTCTTT
j_gene: TRBJ1-1
d_gene: .
v_gene: TRBV15
abundance: few

CDR3aa: CASSLTSGDTGELFF
CDR3nt: TGTGCCAGCAGCTTAACTAGCGGAGACACCGGGGAGCTGTTTTTT
j_gene: TRBJ2-2
d_gene: .
v_gene: TRBV7-3
abundance: .

CDR3aa: CAWSPPRGLDSPLHF
CDR3nt: TGTGCCTGGAGCCCTCCGAGGGGGCTGGATTCACCCCTCCACTTT
j_gene: TRBJ1-6
d_gene: TRBD1
v_gene: TRBV30
abundance: .

CDR3aa: CASSPLGGSTDTQYF
CDR3nt: TGTGCCAGCAGCCCTTTGGGAGGGAGCACAGATACGCAGTATTTT
j_gene: TRBJ2-3
d_gene: TRBD2
v_gene: TRBV6-4
abundance: .

CDR3aa: CASSVGLSSSYNEQFF
CDR3nt: TGTGCCAGCAGTGTGGGACTCTCCAGCTCCTACAATGAGCAGTTCTTC
j_gene: TRBJ2-1
d_gene: .
v_gene: TRBV25-1
abundance: .

CDR3aa: CASSQVYWDRVLETEAFF
CDR3nt: TGCGCCAGCAGCCAAGTTTATTGGGACAGGGTATTGGAAACTGAAGCTTTCTTT
j_gene: TRBJ1-1
d_gene: TRBD1
v_gene: TRBV4-3
abundance: .

CDR3aa: CAWSVDPPGFNEQYF
CDR3nt: TGTGCCTGGAGTGTTGACCCCCCCGGGTTCAACGAGCAGTACTTC
j_gene: TRBJ2-7
d_gene: .
v_gene: TRBV30
abundance: few

CDR3aa: CASSPSTAPYNEQFF
CDR3nt: TGTGCCAGCAGCCCTAGCACTGCCCCTTACAATGAGCAGTTCTTC
j_gene: TRBJ2-1
d_gene: .
v_gene: TRBV7-2
abundance: .

CDR3aa: CATVGRAGGGETQYF
CDR3nt: TGTGCCACCGTGGGGCGAGCGGGAGGGGGAGAGACCCAGTACTTC
j_gene: TRBJ2-5
d_gene: TRBD2
v_gene: TRBV25-1
abundance: few

CDR3aa: CAIQGDSTGFEQYF
CDR3nt: TGTGCCATCCAAGGGGACAGCACGGGTTTCGAGCAGTACTTC
j_gene: TRBJ2-7
d_gene: TRBD1
v_gene: TRBV10-3
abundance: few

CDR3aa: CAWMGDRDQPQHF
CDR3nt: TGTGCCTGGATGGGGGACAGAGATCAGCCCCAGCATTTT
j_gene: TRBJ1-5
d_gene: TRBD1
v_gene: TRBV30
abundance: .

CDR3aa: CASSSPGQGSNEQFF
CDR3nt: TGTGCCAGCAGCTCCCCGGGACAGGGCTCCAATGAGCAGTTCTTC
j_gene: TRBJ2-1
d_gene: TRBD1
v_gene: TRBV7-9
abundance: .

CDR3aa: CASSFGQGATETQYF
CDR3nt: TGTGCCAGCAGCTTCGGCCAGGGGGCTACGGAGACCCAGTACTTC
j_gene: TRBJ2-5
d_gene: TRBD1
v_gene: TRBV5-6
abundance: .

CDR3aa: CASSYSTDYGGEPQHF
CDR3nt: TGTGCCAGCAGTTACTCGACGGACTACGGTGGTGAGCCCCAGCATTTT
j_gene: TRBJ1-5
d_gene: .
v_gene: TRBV6-6
abundance: once

CDR3aa: CASSLRDRYNEQFF
CDR3nt: TGTGCCAGCAGCTTACGGGACAGGTACAATGAGCAGTTCTTC
j_gene: TRBJ2-1
d_gene: TRBD1
v_gene: TRBV7-8
abundance: .

CDR3aa: CASSVAGSRSYNEQFF
CDR3nt: TGTGCCAGCAGCGTAGCCGGGAGTCGTTCCTACAATGAGCAGTTCTTC
j_gene: TRBJ2-1
d_gene: .
v_gene: TRBV9
abundance: .

CDR3aa: CASSLGAGVADTQYF
CDR3nt: TGCGCCAGCAGCTTGGGGGCGGGAGTGGCAGATACGCAGTATTTT
j_gene: TRBJ2-3
d_gene: TRBD2
v_gene: TRBV5-1
abundance: once